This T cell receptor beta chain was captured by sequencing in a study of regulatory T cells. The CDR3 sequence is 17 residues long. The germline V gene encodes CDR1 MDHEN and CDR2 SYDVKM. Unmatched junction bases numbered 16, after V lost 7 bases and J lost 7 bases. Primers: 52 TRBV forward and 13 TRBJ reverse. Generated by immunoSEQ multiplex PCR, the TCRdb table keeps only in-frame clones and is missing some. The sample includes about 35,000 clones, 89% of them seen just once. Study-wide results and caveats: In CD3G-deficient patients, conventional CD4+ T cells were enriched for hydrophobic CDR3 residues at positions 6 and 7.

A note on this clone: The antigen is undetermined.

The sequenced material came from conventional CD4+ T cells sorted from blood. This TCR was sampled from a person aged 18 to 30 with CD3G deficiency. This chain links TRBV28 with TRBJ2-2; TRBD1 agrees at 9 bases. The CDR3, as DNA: TGTGCCAGCACCCCGGCCGGGACAGGGAGGTTTAGCGGGGAGCTGTTTTTT. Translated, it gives CASTPAGTGRFSGELFF. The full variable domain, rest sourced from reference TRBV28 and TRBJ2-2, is DVKVTQSSRYLVKRTGEKVFLECVQDMDHENMFWYRQDPGLGLRLIYFSYDVKMKEKGDIPEGYSVSREKKERFSLILESASTNQTSMYLCASTPAGTGRFSGELFFGEGSRLTVL.